This TCR beta chain came from a study of shared clonotypes between healthy human individuals. The study, taken as a whole, reports: The generation probabilities recorded for non-shared clonotypes fell below those of clonotypes shared by all four donors.

V was pared by 1 base and J by 3 bases, with 5 bases of the junction left unmatched. CDR1 is SGHTA and CDR2 is FQGNSA in the germline V gene. The CDR3 sequence is 16 residues long. Here immunoSEQ multiplex PCR was the method, and the copy in TCRdb shows in-frame clones only, minus some. The repertoire includes some 2.1 million clones, 95% of them detected once, and approximately 0.13% sits in the top ten. Concerning this clone: As yet, its antigen is unknown.

The chain has TRBV7-2 and TRBJ2-3; 9 bases are shared with TRBD1. The sequence was obtained from a young man in good health. The material sequenced was naive CD4+ T cells sorted from blood. Subset of the sample: CD45RA+ positively selected. CDR3 amino acids: CASSLDRTGVTDTQYF. CDR3 nucleotides: TGTGCCAGCAGCTTAGACCGGACAGGGGTTACAGATACGCAGTATTTT.